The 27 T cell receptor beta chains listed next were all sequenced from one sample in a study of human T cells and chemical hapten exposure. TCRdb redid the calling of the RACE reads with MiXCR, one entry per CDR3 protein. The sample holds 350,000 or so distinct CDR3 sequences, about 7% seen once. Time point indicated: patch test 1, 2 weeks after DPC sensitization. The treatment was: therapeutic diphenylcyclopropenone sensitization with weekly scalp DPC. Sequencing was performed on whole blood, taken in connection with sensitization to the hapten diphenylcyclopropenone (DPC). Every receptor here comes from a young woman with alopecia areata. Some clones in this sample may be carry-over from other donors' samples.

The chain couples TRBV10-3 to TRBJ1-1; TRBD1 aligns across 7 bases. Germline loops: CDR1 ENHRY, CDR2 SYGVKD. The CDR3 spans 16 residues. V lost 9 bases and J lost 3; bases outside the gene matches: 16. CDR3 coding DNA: TGTGCCATACTAGACAGGGCAGACTCGCTGTACACTGAAGCTTTCTTT. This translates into CAILDRADSLYTEAFF.

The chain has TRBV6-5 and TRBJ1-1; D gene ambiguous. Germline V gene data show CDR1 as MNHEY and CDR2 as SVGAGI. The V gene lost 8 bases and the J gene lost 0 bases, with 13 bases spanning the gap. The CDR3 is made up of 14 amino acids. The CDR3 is CASRRLGMNTEAFF. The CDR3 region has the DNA TGTGCCAGCCGGAGGCTTGGGATGAACACTGAAGCTTTCTTT.

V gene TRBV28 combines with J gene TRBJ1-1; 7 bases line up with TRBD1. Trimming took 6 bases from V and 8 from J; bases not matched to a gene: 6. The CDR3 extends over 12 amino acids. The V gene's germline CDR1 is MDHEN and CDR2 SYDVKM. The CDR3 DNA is TGTGCCAGCAGCTGGGGACAGCTCGAAGCTTTCTTT. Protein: CASSWGQLEAFF.

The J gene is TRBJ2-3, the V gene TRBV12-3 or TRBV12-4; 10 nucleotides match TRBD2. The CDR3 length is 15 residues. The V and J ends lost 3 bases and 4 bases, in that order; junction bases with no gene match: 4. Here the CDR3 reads CASSFSGGHPDTQYF. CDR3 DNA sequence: TGTGCCAGCAGTTTTAGCGGGGGGCACCCAGATACGCAGTATTTT.

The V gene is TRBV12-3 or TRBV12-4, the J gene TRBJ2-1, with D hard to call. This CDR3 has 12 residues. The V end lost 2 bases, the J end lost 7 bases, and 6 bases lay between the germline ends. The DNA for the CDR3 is TGTGCCAGCAGTTTAACAAGTAATGAGCAGTTCTTC. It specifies CASSLTSNEQFF.

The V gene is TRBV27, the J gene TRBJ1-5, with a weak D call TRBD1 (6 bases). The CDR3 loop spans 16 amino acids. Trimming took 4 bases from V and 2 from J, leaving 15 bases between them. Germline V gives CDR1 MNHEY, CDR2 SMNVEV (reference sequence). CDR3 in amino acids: CASSSDSTVGNQPQHF. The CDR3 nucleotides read TGTGCCAGCAGTTCGGACAGTACCGTCGGCAATCAGCCCCAGCATTTT.

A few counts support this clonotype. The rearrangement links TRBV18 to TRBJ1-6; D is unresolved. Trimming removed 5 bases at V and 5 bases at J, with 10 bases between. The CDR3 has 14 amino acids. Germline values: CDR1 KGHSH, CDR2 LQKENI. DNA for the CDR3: TGTGCCAGCTCATTTGGGGTTCATAATTCACCCCTCCACTTT. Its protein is CASSFGVHNSPLHF. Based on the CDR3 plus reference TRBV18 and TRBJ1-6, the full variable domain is NAGVMQNPRHLVRRRGQEARLRCSPMKGHSHVYWYRQLPEEGLKFMVYLQKENIIDESGMPKERFSAEFPKEGPSILRIQQVVRGDSAAYFCASSFGVHNSPLHFGNGTRLTVT.

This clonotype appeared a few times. Here the CDR3 reads CASSRFEGGDGELFF. CDR3 sequence (DNA): TGCGCCAGCAGCCGATTCGAGGGAGGGGACGGGGAGCTGTTTTTT. The chain employs TRBV4-3 and TRBJ2-2, with 7 bases identical to TRBD2. CDR1 is LGHNA and CDR2 is YSLEER in the germline V gene. The length of the CDR3 is 15 residues. V trimming: 4 bases; J trimming: 7 bases; junction bases outside the gene matches: 9.

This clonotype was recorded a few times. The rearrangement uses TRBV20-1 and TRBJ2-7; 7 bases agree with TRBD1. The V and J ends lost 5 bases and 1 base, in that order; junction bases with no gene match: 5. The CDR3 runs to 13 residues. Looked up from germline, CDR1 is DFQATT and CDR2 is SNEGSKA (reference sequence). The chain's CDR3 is CSALLTGSYEQYF. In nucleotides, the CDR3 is TGCAGTGCTCTTCTGACAGGGTCCTACGAGCAGTACTTC.

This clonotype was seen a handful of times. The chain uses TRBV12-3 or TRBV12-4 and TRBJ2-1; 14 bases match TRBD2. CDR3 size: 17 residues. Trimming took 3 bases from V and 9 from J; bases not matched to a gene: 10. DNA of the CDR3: TGTGCCAGCAGTTTCCCGACTAGCGGGGGGGACGGCGGTGAGCAGTTCTTC. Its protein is CASSFPTSGGDGGEQFF.

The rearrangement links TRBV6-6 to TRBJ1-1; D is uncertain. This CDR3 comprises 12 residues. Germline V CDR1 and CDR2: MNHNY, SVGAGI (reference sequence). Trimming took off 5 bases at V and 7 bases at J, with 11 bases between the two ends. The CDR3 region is CASSPGSFEAFF. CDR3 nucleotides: TGTGCCAGCAGTCCCGGGTCCTTTGAAGCTTTCTTT.

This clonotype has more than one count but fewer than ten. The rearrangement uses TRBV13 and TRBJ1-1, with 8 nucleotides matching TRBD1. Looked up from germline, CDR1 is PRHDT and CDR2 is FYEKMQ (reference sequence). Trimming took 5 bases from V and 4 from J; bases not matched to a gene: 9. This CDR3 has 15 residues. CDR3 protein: CASSATGGGGTEAFF. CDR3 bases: TGTGCCAGCAGCGCCACAGGGGGTGGCGGCACTGAAGCTTTCTTT.

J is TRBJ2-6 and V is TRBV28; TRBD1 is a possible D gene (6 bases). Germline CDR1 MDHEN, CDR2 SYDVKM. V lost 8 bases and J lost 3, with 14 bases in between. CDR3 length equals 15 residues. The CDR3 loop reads CASSRGESGANVLTF. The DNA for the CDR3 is TGTGCCAGCTCCAGGGGCGAGAGTGGGGCCAACGTCCTGACTTTC.

The CDR3 nucleotides are TGTGCCAGCAGCCAAGACCCCCGGGGGCCCCAGCATTTT. Residues: CASSQDPRGPQHF. This chain links TRBV3-1 with TRBJ1-5, with D hard to call. V was cut by 0 bases and J by 9 bases, with 9 bases left in between. The CDR3 is made up of 13 amino acids. The germline V gene has CDR1 LGHDT and CDR2 YNNKEL (reference sequence).

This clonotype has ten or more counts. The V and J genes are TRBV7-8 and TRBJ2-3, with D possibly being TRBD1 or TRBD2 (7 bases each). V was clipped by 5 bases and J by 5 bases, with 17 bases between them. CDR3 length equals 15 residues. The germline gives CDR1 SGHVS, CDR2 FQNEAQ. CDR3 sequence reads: CASSPSGGGGDTQYF. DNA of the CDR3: TGTGCCAGCAGCCCTTCAGGGGGGGGTGGAGATACGCAGTATTTT.

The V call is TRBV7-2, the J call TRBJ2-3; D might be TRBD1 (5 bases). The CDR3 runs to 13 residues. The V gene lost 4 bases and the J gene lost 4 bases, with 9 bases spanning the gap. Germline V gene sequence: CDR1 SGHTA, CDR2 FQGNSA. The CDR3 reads CASSSHRSDTQYF. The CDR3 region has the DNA TGTGCCAGCAGCTCCCACAGGTCAGATACGCAGTATTTT. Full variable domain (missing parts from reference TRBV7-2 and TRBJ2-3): GAGVSQSPSNKVTEKGKDVELRCDPISGHTALYWYRQSLGQGLEFLIYFQGNSAPDKSGLPSDRFSAERTGGSVSTLTIQRTQQEDSAVYLCASSSHRSDTQYFGPGTRLTVL.

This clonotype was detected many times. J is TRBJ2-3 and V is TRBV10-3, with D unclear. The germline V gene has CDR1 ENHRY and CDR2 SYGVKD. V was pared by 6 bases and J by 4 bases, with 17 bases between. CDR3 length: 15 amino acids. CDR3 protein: CAIRDVTTGSDTQYF. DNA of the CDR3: TGTGCCATCAGGGACGTTACAACCGGGTCAGATACGCAGTATTTT.

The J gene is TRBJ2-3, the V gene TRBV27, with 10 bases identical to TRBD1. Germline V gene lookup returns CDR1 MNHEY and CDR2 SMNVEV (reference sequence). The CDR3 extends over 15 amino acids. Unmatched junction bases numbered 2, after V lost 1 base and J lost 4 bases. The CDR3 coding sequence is TGTGCCAGCAGTTTATGGACAGGGGGAGCAGATACGCAGTATTTT. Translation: CASSLWTGGADTQYF.

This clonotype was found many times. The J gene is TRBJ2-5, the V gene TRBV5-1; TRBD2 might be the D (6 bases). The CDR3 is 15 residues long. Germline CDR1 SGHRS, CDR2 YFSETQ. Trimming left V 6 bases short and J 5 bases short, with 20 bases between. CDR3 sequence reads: CASTAGSANVETQYF. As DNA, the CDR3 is TGCGCCAGCACTGCGGGGTCCGCCAACGTGGAGACCCAGTACTTC.

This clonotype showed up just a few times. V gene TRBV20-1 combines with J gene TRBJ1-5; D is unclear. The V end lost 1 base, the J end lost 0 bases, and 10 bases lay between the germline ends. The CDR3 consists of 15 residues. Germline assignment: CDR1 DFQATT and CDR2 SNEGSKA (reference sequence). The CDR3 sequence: CSARVTLTSNQPQHF. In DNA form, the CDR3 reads TGCAGTGCTAGAGTCACACTCACTAGCAATCAGCCCCAGCATTTT.

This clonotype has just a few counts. The DNA of the CDR3 is TGCGCCAGCAGCCAAGATCCGACGGGGGGCTACAATGAGCAGTTCTTC. It translates to CASSQDPTGGYNEQFF. J is TRBJ2-1 and V is TRBV4-3; 7 bases line up with TRBD2. This CDR3 has 16 residues. Germline V gives CDR1 LGHNA, CDR2 YSLEER. Trimming removed 0 bases from V and 3 bases from J; junction bases left unmatched: 5.

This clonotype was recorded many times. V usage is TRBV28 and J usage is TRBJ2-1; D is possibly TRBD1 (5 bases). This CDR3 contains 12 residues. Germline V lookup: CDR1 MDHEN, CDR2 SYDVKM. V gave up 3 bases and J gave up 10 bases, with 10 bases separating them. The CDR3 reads CASSFRVQEQFF. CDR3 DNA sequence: TGTGCCAGCAGTTTCAGGGTACAGGAGCAGTTCTTC.

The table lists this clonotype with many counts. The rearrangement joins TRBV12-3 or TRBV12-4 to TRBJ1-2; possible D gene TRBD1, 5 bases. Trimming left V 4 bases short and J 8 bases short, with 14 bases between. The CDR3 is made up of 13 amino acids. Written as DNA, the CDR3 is TGTGCCAGCAGTTCCCCGGGGACGACGGGCTACACCTTC. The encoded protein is CASSSPGTTGYTF.

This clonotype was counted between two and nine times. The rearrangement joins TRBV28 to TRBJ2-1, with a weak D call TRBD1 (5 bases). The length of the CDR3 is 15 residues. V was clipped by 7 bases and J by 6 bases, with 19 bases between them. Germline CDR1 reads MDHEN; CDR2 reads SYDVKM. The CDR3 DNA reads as TGTGCCAGCACCCCCTCGAGTCAGGGATCCAATGAGCAGTTCTTC. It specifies CASTPSSQGSNEQFF.

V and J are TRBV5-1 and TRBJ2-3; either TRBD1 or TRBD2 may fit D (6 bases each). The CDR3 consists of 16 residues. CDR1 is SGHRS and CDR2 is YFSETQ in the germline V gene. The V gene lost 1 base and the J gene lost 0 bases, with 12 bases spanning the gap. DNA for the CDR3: TGCGCCAGCAGCTTGTTGGGGGGCCCTAGCACAGATACGCAGTATTTT. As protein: CASSLLGGPSTDTQYF.

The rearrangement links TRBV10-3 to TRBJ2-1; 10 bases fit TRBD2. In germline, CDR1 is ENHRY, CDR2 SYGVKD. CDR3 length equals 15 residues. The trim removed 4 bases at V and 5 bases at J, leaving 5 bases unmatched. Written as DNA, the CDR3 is TGTGCCATCAGTGTATCTAGCGGGGGACACAATGAGCAGTTCTTC. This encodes CAISVSSGGHNEQFF.

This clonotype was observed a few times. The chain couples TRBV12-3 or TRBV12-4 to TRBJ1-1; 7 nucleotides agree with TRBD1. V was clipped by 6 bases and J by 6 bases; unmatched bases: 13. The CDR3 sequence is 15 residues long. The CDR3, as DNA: TGTGCCAGCAGCACCGGGACAGTTAGTTATCCTGAAGCTTTCTTT. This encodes CASSTGTVSYPEAFF.